Described below is a single TCR beta chain sequence and its context. No antigen is known for it. This entry is derived from a study of CD8 T cells in ankylosing spondylitis. The study, taken as a whole, reports: It was reported that disease-linked clones were significantly enriched in matched ankylosing spondylitis synovial fluid.

TCRdb re-called the 5' RACE reads with MiXCR, one entry per CDR3 protein. Of fewer than 400,000 distinct CDR3 sequences in the sample, about 15% were seen once. CDR3 length: 14 amino acids. Between the trimmed V and J ends, which lost 7 bases and 4 bases, there was a span of 17 bases. The rearrangement uses TRBV12-3 or TRBV12-4 and TRBJ2-7; TRBD1 or TRBD2 may be the D gene (5 bases each). This clonotype was obtained from a male donor with ankylosing spondylitis or in good health (not recorded which). The specimen was blood, either unsorted or a sorted T cell fraction (not recorded which). Here the CDR3 reads CASNLGTGTYEQYF. The CDR3 DNA is TGTGCCAGCAACCTCGGGACGGGAACTTACGAGCAGTACTTC.